What follows are 11 T cell receptor beta chains derived from one specimen sequenced in a study of blood T cell repertoires in COVID-19. The method was immunoSEQ multiplex PCR; TCRdb's version includes in-frame clones alone and lacks a portion of them. Among roughly 280,000 clones, about 88% were seen once, and the ten largest hold over 9%. Source material: peripheral blood. The source is a woman in her 30s with COVID-19, enrolled during active disease.

V is TRBV6-6 and J is TRBJ2-1; tentative D call: TRBD2 (5 bases). Trimming took 6 bases from V and 7 from J, leaving 10 bases between them. The CDR3 runs to 12 residues. CDR1 is MNHNY, CDR2 SVGAGI, per germline (reference sequence). As DNA, the CDR3 is TGTGCCAGCAGGGCTAGAGGGAATGAGCAGTTCTTC. Translated, it gives CASRARGNEQFF.

The rearrangement joins TRBV12-3 or TRBV12-4 to TRBJ2-1, with 10 nucleotides matching TRBD2. This CDR3 has 13 amino acids. V was clipped by 6 bases and J by 5 bases; unmatched bases: 1. For the CDR3, the DNA is TGTGCCAGCAGAGGACTAGCGGACAATGAGCAGTTCTTC. Translating it yields CASRGLADNEQFF.

The chain joins TRBV7-8 to TRBJ2-1, with 9 bases matching TRBD2. CDR1 and CDR2 from the germline V gene are SGHVS and FQNEAQ. The V and J ends lost 1 base and 0 bases, in that order; junction bases with no gene match: 13. This CDR3 contains 20 residues. The CDR3, as DNA: TGTGCCAGCAGCTTAGTGACAGGGAAGTTTAGCGGGAGCTCCTACAATGAGCAGTTCTTC. Its protein is CASSLVTGKFSGSSYNEQFF.

The rearrangement links TRBV28 to TRBJ2-5; 10 bases map to TRBD1. CDR3 length: 15 residues. In germline, CDR1 is MDHEN, CDR2 SYDVKM. V lost 4 bases to trimming and J lost 2 bases; unmatched junction nucleotides: 4. The CDR3 region has the DNA TGTGCCAGCAGTTCTGGACAGGGGGAACAAGAGACCCAGTACTTC. Protein: CASSSGQGEQETQYF.

The rearrangement links TRBV28 to TRBJ1-5; D perhaps matches TRBD1 (6 bases). Trimming took off 3 bases at V and 2 bases at J, with 14 bases between the two ends. The germline gives CDR1 MDHEN, CDR2 SYDVKM. The CDR3 covers 16 residues. CDR3 loop: CASSFYGGQGNQPQHF. The DNA for the CDR3 is TGTGCCAGCAGTTTTTACGGGGGGCAGGGCAATCAGCCCCAGCATTTT.

This CDR3 is CASKATGMGNQPQHF. CDR3 in DNA: TGTGCCAGCAAGGCAACAGGGATGGGCAATCAGCCCCAGCATTTT. The rearrangement links TRBV6-5 to TRBJ1-5; D is possibly TRBD1 (6 bases). The length of the CDR3 is 15 residues. V lost 7 bases and J lost 2, with 15 bases in between. CDR1 is MNHEY, CDR2 SVGAGI, per germline.

V is TRBV6-5 and J is TRBJ2-7; 7 bases match TRBD2. CDR3 size: 14 residues. Germline lookup yields CDR1 MNHEY and CDR2 SVGAGI. The ends lost 4 bases at V and 5 bases at J; junction bases unmatched: 8. Written as DNA, the CDR3 is TGTGCCAGCAGTTTCAGCGGGAATCTCCACGAGCAGTACTTC. It encodes CASSFSGNLHEQYF.

The chain employs TRBV2 and TRBJ2-7; 13 bases agree with TRBD2. The junction had 4 bases not matched to a gene; V was cut back by 7 bases and J by 1 base. The CDR3 has 15 residues. The V gene's germline CDR1 is SNHLY and CDR2 FYNNEI. The CDR3 region has the DNA TGTGCCAGCAAACCGGGACTAGCGGGATCCTACGAGCAGTACTTC. Protein sequence: CASKPGLAGSYEQYF.

The chain uses TRBV21-1 and TRBJ2-4; the DNA was not used to check the table's D call, TRBD2. TRBV21-1 corresponds to a pseudogene. CDR3 length equals 15 residues. CDR3 bases: TGTGCCAGCAGCAAAGGGTGGGCGGGGTTAAACATTCAGTACTTC. Translated: CASSKGWAGLNIQYF.

The rearrangement uses TRBV30 and TRBJ1-4; 11 bases line up with TRBD1. CDR3 length: 15 amino acids. Germline assignment: CDR1 GTSNPN and CDR2 SVGIG (reference sequence). The V gene end was trimmed by 0 bases and the J gene end by 7 bases; junction bases not matched to a gene: 4. DNA for the CDR3: TGTGCCTGGAGTGTAGGGGACAGGGGGAGTGAAAAACTGTTTTTT. Encoded protein: CAWSVGDRGSEKLFF.

The rearrangement joins TRBV4-1 to TRBJ2-2; tentatively, D is TRBD2 (6 bases). Trimming left V 0 bases short and J 7 bases short, with 21 bases between. CDR1 is MGHRA and CDR2 is YSYEKL in the germline V gene. The CDR3 has 18 residues. The CDR3: CASSQEVVGRGSGGELFF. The DNA of the CDR3 is TGCGCCAGCAGCCAAGAGGTTGTAGGACGGGGGTCTGGCGGGGAGCTGTTTTTT.